Presented here are 15 T cell receptor beta chains from one specimen sequenced in a study of response to subunit inactivated influenza vaccine. TCRdb used MiXCR to reprocess the RT-PCR reads, holding one entry per CDR3 protein. Of roughly 700,000 distinct CDR3 sequences in the sample, roughly 13% were seen once. The material sequenced was PBMCs from blood, taken 14 to 15 days before vaccination. These receptors originate from a man aged 50 to 60 who received an inactivated influenza vaccine.

The V gene is TRBV7-9, the J gene TRBJ1-1; D unresolved. CDR1 is SEHNR and CDR2 is FQNEAQ in the germline V gene (reference sequence). The germline V and J ends were trimmed by 8 bases and 0 bases, with 16 bases remaining between them. This CDR3 spans 15 amino acids. The CDR3 nucleotides read TGTGCCAGCTCCAAAGCCGGGCGGGTGAACACTGAAGCTTTCTTT. Encoded protein: CASSKAGRVNTEAFF.

This chain links TRBV9 with TRBJ2-5; D uncertain. Germline V gene data show CDR1 as SGDLS and CDR2 as YYNGEE. CDR3 length: 17 residues. Trimming stripped 0 bases from V and 5 bases from J, with 20 bases between. The CDR3 sequence: CASSVGASPPVWETQYF. The DNA of the CDR3 is TGTGCCAGCAGCGTAGGCGCCTCCCCCCCAGTTTGGGAGACCCAGTACTTC.

This clonotype was detected a few times. V gene TRBV20-1 combines with J gene TRBJ2-3, with 7 nucleotides matching TRBD2. The CDR3 length is 14 residues. CDR1 is DFQATT and CDR2 is SNEGSKA in the germline V gene (reference sequence). V dropped 3 bases and J dropped 2; count of bases not matched to a gene: 5. The CDR3 nucleotides read TGCAGTGCTAGGCCGGGACTATACACAGATACGCAGTATTTT. Protein: CSARPGLYTDTQYF.

This clonotype was counted ten times or more. The V gene is TRBV12-3 or TRBV12-4, the J gene TRBJ2-1; D may match TRBD1 or TRBD2 (5 bases each). V lost 5 bases to trimming and J lost 5 bases, with 19 bases between them. The CDR3 is made up of 16 amino acids. In DNA, the CDR3 is TGTGCCAGCAGTCCCCGGGGCGCGCGGTCCCACAATGAGCAGTTCTTC. It is translated as CASSPRGARSHNEQFF.

This clonotype has a handful of counts. The J gene is TRBJ1-1, the V gene TRBV6-5; D is uncertain. CDR1 MNHEY and CDR2 SVGAGI come from the germline V gene. V was cut by 0 bases and J by 3 bases, with 8 bases left in between. The CDR3 runs to 14 residues. Here the CDR3 DNA reads TGTGCCAGCAGTTACTCGAGGGCCTACACTGAAGCTTTCTTT. It yields the protein CASSYSRAYTEAFF.

This clonotype was detected only a few times. The chain carries TRBV7-9 and TRBJ2-2, with 8 bases aligning to TRBD1. The CDR3 loop spans 15 amino acids. The V segment lost 5 bases and the J segment 6 bases; nucleotides outside the gene matches: 8. CDR1 is SEHNR, CDR2 FQNEAQ, per germline (reference sequence). The DNA for the CDR3 is TGTGCCAGCAGCCCCAAGACAGGGGCCCCCGGGGAGCTGTTTTTT. This codes for CASSPKTGAPGELFF.

The CDR3 DNA follows: TGTGCCAGCAGTTACTCGGTAGGCTCCTACGAGCAGTACTTC. Translated: CASSYSVGSYEQYF. The chain joins TRBV6-5 to TRBJ2-7; D not certain. Trimming removed 0 bases from V and 0 bases from J, with 6 bases in between. Germline V gene sequence: CDR1 MNHEY, CDR2 SVGAGI. The CDR3 is made up of 14 amino acids.

The chain is built from TRBV4-2 and TRBJ2-1, with 9 bases that match TRBD2. V was clipped by 1 base and J by 6 bases; unmatched bases: 1. Germline lookup yields CDR1 LGHNA and CDR2 YNFKEQ. The CDR3 spans 14 residues. The DNA of the CDR3 is TGTGCCAGCAGCCAAGGGCGGGAGGGCAATGAGCAGTTCTTC. As protein: CASSQGREGNEQFF.

This clonotype was seen a handful of times. In DNA, the CDR3 is TGTGCCAGCAGCTTGGCGCGACAGGGTCGAAGATTGTATGGCTACACCTTC. Its protein is CASSLARQGRRLYGYTF. This chain links TRBV5-6 with TRBJ1-2; the match to TRBD1 covers 7 bases. Trimming at V came to 0 bases and at J to 5 bases, leaving 13 bases not matched to a gene. The CDR3 is 17 residues long. Germline assignment: CDR1 SGHDT and CDR2 YYEEEE.

Only a few counts were recorded for this clonotype. The V call is TRBV20-1, the J call TRBJ1-1; D is unclear. The CDR3 is 13 amino acids. V lost 2 bases, J lost 6 bases, and 13 bases lay in between. Germline V gives CDR1 DFQATT, CDR2 SNEGSKA (reference sequence). CDR3 residues: CSARPLGSAEAFF. The CDR3 DNA follows: TGCAGTGCTAGACCCCTTGGAAGCGCTGAAGCTTTCTTT.

V gene TRBV9 combines with J gene TRBJ2-1; D not certain. Trimming removed 0 bases at V and 6 bases at J, with 13 bases between. Germline-derived CDR1 and CDR2 are SGDLS and YYNGEE. The CDR3 is 15 residues long. CDR3 DNA sequence: TGTGCCAGCAGCGTAGTGGGTACTATCCCCAATGAGCAGTTCTTC. This translates into CASSVVGTIPNEQFF.

The chain links TRBV14 to TRBJ2-7, with D hard to call. Trimming took 2 bases from V and 6 from J, leaving 11 bases between them. The CDR3 sequence is 13 residues long. Per the germline V gene, CDR1 is SGHDN and CDR2 is FVKESK. The CDR3 bases are TGTGCCAGCAGCCAAATAAGACAAAGCGAGCAGTACTTC. Translating gives CASSQIRQSEQYF.

V is TRBV29-1 and J is TRBJ2-1, with 8 positions matching TRBD1. Trimming cost V 8 bases and J 3 bases; bases outside gene matches: 6. In germline, CDR1 is SQVTM, CDR2 ANQGSEA. The CDR3 loop spans 13 amino acids. This CDR3 is CSSRDRSYNEQFF. DNA of the CDR3: TGCAGCTCCCGGGACAGGAGCTACAATGAGCAGTTCTTC.

In the case of this clonotype: It may be a read error: a sequence one base away is much more abundant. CDR3 loop: CAGSSASGPAGANVLTF. CDR3 nucleotides: TGTGCCGGCAGCTCTGCATCGGGACCCGCTGGGGCCAACGTCCTGACTTTC. J is TRBJ2-6 and V is TRBV28, with D perhaps being TRBD1 or TRBD2 (5 bases each). The germline V gene has CDR1 MDHEN and CDR2 SYDVKM. This CDR3 is built from 17 residues.

The chain is built from TRBV27 and TRBJ2-6; D remains ambiguous. Trimming left V 5 bases short and J 10 bases short, with 15 bases between. The CDR3 loop spans 14 amino acids. CDR1 and CDR2 (germline): MNHEY, SMNVEV (reference sequence). The CDR3 nucleotides read TGTGCCAGCAGTCCCACGAACGCGAAGAACGTCCTGACTTTC. This translates into CASSPTNAKNVLTF.